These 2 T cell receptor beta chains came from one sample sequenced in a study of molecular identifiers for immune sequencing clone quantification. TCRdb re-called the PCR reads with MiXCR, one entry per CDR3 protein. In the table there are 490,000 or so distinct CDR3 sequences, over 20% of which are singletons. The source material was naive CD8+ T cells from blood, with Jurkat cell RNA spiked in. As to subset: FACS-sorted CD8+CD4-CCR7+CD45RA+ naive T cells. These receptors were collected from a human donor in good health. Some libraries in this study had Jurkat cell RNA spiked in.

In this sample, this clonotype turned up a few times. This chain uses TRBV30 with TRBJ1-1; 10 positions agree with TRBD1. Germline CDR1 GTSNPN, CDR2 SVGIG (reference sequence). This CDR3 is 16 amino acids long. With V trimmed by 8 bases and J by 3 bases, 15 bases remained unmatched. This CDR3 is CAGQDRGRLYYTEAFF. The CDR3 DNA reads TGTGCCGGCCAAGACAGGGGGCGGTTATATTACACTGAAGCTTTCTTT.

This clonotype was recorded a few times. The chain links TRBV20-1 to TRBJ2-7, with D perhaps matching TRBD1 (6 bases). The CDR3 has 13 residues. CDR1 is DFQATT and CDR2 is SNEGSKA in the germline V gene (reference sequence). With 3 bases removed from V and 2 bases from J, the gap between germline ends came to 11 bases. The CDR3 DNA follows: TGCAGTGCTAGTCAGGGGTCAGCCTACGAGCAGTACTTC. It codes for CSASQGSAYEQYF.